Listed here is a single TCR beta chain. Its antigen remains unidentified. Once RNA had been extracted, it was reverse transcribed into cDNA to act as the sequencing template. Produced via immunoSEQ multiplex PCR; TCRdb's table is partial and in-frame only. The table includes about 130,000 clones, more than 40% detected once. This sample was included in a study of CD8+ T cells in alopecia areata. Whole-study context: Tofacitinib lasted 6 to 18 months, then 6 months off drug. Overall study results and limits: Scalp sequencing also captures normal skin's resident alphabeta T cells.

Germline V gene lookup returns CDR1 MNHEY and CDR2 SVGAGI. V lost 1 base, J lost 7 bases, and 11 bases lay in between. The CDR3 totals 13 residues. The clonotype was recovered from a human donor with alopecia areata. Sequenced here: CD8+ T cells sorted from blood, sampled at week 0. V gene TRBV6-5 combines with J gene TRBJ2-7; unclear D gene. CDR3 in amino acids: CASSYYSLGEQYF. CDR3 bases: TGTGCCAGCAGTTACTACTCTCTGGGGGAGCAGTACTTC.